What follows are 15 T cell receptor beta chains derived from one specimen sequenced in a study of somatic mutations in cytotoxic T cells in rheumatoid arthritis. TCRdb's table, derived via immunoSEQ multiplex PCR, lists solely in-frame clones and lacks some. The table shows approximately 20,000 clones, with around 85% occurring only once. Sequenced input: CD8+ T cells sorted from blood. These receptors were obtained from a woman aged 40 to 50 with rheumatoid arthritis.

The J gene is TRBJ2-3, the V gene TRBV4-1; D is ambiguous. Germline V gene data show CDR1 as MGHRA and CDR2 as YSYEKL. The length of the CDR3 is 13 residues. V was shortened by 3 bases and J by 0 bases, with 4 bases between the two germline ends. CDR3 in amino acids: CASSHQSTDTQYF. The CDR3 DNA follows: TGCGCCAGCAGCCATCAGAGCACAGATACGCAGTATTTT.

This chain joins TRBV19 and TRBJ1-2; D is uncertain. Trimming cost V 7 bases and J 8 bases, with 14 bases left between them. The CDR3 extends over 12 amino acids. The germline gives CDR1 LNHDA, CDR2 SQIVND (reference sequence). The CDR3 nucleotides read TGTGCCAGTAACATGGGCGGGGAAGGCTACACCTTC. Translated, it gives CASNMGGEGYTF. The entire variable domain, with the rest obtained from reference TRBV19 and TRBJ1-2, is as follows: DGGITQSPKYLFRKEGQNVTLSCEQNLNHDAMYWYRQDPGQGLRLIYYSQIVNDFQKGDIAEGYSVSREKKESFPLTVTSAQKNPTAFYLCASNMGGEGYTFGSGTRLTVV.

The chain employs TRBV19 and TRBJ1-1, with D possibly matching TRBD1 (5 bases). Germline V CDR1 and CDR2: LNHDA, SQIVND (reference sequence). The V end was cut by 2 bases, the J end by 6 bases, with 22 bases between. The CDR3 is 17 residues long. The CDR3 loop reads CASSISIEVSMGPEAFF. The CDR3 DNA reads as TGTGCCAGTAGTATATCGATAGAAGTTTCAATGGGGCCTGAAGCTTTCTTT.

This clone was found once. The chain combines TRBV2 with TRBJ2-1; 9 bases agree with TRBD2. Trimming cost V 6 bases and J 3 bases; bases outside gene matches: 12. This CDR3 has 17 amino acids. The germline V gene encodes CDR1 SNHLY and CDR2 FYNNEI. In DNA, the CDR3 is TGTGCCAGCAGAGAGGGTAGCGGGGGAAAATACTACAATGAGCAGTTCTTC. This sequence encodes CASREGSGGKYYNEQFF.

The chain carries TRBV4-1 and TRBJ2-7; D is unresolved. V was cut by 4 bases and J by 3 bases, with 13 bases left in between. CDR1 and CDR2 (germline): MGHRA, YSYEKL. The CDR3 totals 14 residues. The CDR3 region is CASSPIPTGYEQYF. CDR3 nucleotide sequence: TGCGCCAGCAGCCCGATACCCACTGGCTACGAGCAGTACTTC.

The chain is built from TRBV13 and TRBJ2-3; D call uncertain. CDR3 length: 15 amino acids. Germline CDR1 PRHDT, CDR2 FYEKMQ (reference sequence). V gave up 5 bases and J gave up 5 bases, with 17 bases separating them. The CDR3: CASSQHYTPGDTQYF. As DNA, the CDR3 is TGTGCCAGCAGCCAACACTACACCCCGGGAGATACGCAGTATTTT.

The chain joins TRBV13 to TRBJ2-7; 7 bases agree with TRBD2. Trimming at V came to 5 bases and at J to 2 bases, leaving 12 bases not matched to a gene. CDR3 length: 16 amino acids. Germline V CDR1 and CDR2: PRHDT, FYEKMQ (reference sequence). CDR3 sequence: CASSPAGTTITYEQYF. The CDR3 DNA reads as TGTGCCAGCAGCCCCGCCGGGACTACAATTACCTACGAGCAGTACTTC.

The table lists this clone with a few counts. The V and J genes are TRBV5-1 and TRBJ2-7; TRBD2 agrees at 8 bases. The V gene end was trimmed by 0 bases and the J gene end by 7 bases; junction bases not matched to a gene: 9. Germline V gene lookup returns CDR1 SGHRS and CDR2 YFSETQ. The CDR3 is made up of 15 amino acids. CDR3 bases: TGCGCCAGCAGCTTGGTGTCAGCGGGAGTGGGGGAGCAGTACTTC. It translates to CASSLVSAGVGEQYF.

V is TRBV4-1 and J is TRBJ1-5; 8 positions match TRBD1. Germline CDR1 is MGHRA and CDR2 is YSYEKL. This CDR3 comprises 17 residues. Trimming cost V 1 base and J 4 bases; bases outside gene matches: 9. The CDR3 reads CASSQVQSGTGNQPQHF. For the CDR3, the DNA is TGCGCCAGCAGCCAAGTTCAATCCGGGACAGGTAATCAGCCCCAGCATTTT.

This chain uses TRBV2 with TRBJ2-3, with D maybe TRBD2 (5 bases). Germline loops: CDR1 SNHLY, CDR2 FYNNEI. The CDR3 loop spans 15 amino acids. Trimming left V 3 bases short and J 4 bases short, with 14 bases between. As DNA, the CDR3 is TGTGCCAGCAGTGACGGGGTTTCCCTTTCAGATACGCAGTATTTT. Translating gives CASSDGVSLSDTQYF.

V and J are TRBV11-2 and TRBJ2-3; TRBD2 matches 9 bases. CDR1 SGHAT and CDR2 FQNNGV come from the germline V gene. V lost 0 bases, J lost 5 bases, and 9 bases stayed unmatched. The CDR3 runs to 17 residues. This chain's CDR3 is CASSLDLSSGDGDTQYF. The CDR3 nucleotides read TGTGCCAGCAGCTTAGATTTGTCTAGCGGGGATGGAGATACGCAGTATTTT.

The gene calls are TRBV7-2 and TRBJ1-2; unclear D gene. This CDR3 has 15 residues. Trimming stripped 1 base from V and 2 bases from J, with 11 bases between. Germline V CDR1 and CDR2: SGHTA, FQGNSA. CDR3 sequence: CASSLDDTENYGYTF. CDR3 sequence (DNA): TGTGCCAGCAGCTTAGATGACACGGAAAACTATGGCTACACCTTC.

The rearrangement joins TRBV7-9 to TRBJ2-3, with a weak D call TRBD1 (6 bases). V lost 5 bases to trimming and J lost 2 bases, with 8 bases between them. From germline, CDR1 is SEHNR and CDR2 FQNEAQ (reference sequence). The CDR3 runs 13 residues. The CDR3 DNA sequence: TGTGCCAGCAGCCGGACAGACACAGATACGCAGTATTTT. Its protein product is CASSRTDTDTQYF.

A few counts support this clone. The rearrangement joins TRBV13 to TRBJ2-7; perhaps TRBD1 as D (6 bases). The CDR3 totals 13 residues. Deletions cut 8 bases from V and 6 bases from J, with 17 bases between. From germline, CDR1 is PRHDT and CDR2 FYEKMQ (reference sequence). CDR3 DNA: TGTGCCAGCGCAAAAGGGGGACCTTTCGAGCAGTACTTC. Its protein product is CASAKGGPFEQYF.

This sequence joins TRBV19 and TRBJ2-1; 11 nucleotides match TRBD2. The germline V gene encodes CDR1 LNHDA and CDR2 SQIVND (reference sequence). V lost 4 bases, J lost 6 bases, and 8 bases stayed unmatched. The CDR3 consists of 16 residues. CDR3 DNA: TGTGCCAGTAGTAACGCACACGGACTAGCGGGCAATGAGCAGTTCTTC. Its translation is CASSNAHGLAGNEQFF.